This T cell receptor beta chain was identified in a study of control samples from healthy donors and cancer patients. Here immunoSEQ multiplex PCR was the method, and the copy in TCRdb shows in-frame clones only, minus some. Of around 50,000 clones listed, about 95% are singletons. The junction had 9 bases not matched to a gene; V was cut back by 3 bases and J by 5 bases. CDR1 and CDR2 (germline): SGHNT, YYREEE (reference sequence). The CDR3 is made up of 16 amino acids. The receptor comes from a man under 40 in good health. The sequencing sample was made of blood. V gene TRBV5-4 combines with J gene TRBJ2-1, with 9 bases identical to TRBD2. This chain's CDR3 is CASSSGFSGGNNEQFF. Here the CDR3 DNA reads TGTGCCAGCAGCTCCGGTTTTAGCGGGGGAAACAATGAGCAGTTCTTC.